This entry is about one TCR beta chain. Repertoires were generated with immunoSEQ multiplex PCR, while TCRdb's copy carries only in-frame clones and drops some. The sample holds about 70,000 clones, approximately 75% seen once. These data are taken from a study of blood T cell repertoires in COVID-19. The CDR3 sequence is 14 residues long. The germline V gene has CDR1 MNHEY and CDR2 SVGAGI. V trimming: 6 bases; J trimming: 8 bases; junction bases outside the gene matches: 11. The sample was peripheral blood. The clonotype was recovered from a woman in her fifties or sixties with acute or convalescent COVID-19. V and J are TRBV6-5 and TRBJ1-1, with TRBD1 identical over 8 bases. CDR3 nucleotides: TGTGCCAGCAGCCGAGGGACAGGAGGATCCGAAGCTTTCTTT. This translates into CASSRGTGGSEAFF.